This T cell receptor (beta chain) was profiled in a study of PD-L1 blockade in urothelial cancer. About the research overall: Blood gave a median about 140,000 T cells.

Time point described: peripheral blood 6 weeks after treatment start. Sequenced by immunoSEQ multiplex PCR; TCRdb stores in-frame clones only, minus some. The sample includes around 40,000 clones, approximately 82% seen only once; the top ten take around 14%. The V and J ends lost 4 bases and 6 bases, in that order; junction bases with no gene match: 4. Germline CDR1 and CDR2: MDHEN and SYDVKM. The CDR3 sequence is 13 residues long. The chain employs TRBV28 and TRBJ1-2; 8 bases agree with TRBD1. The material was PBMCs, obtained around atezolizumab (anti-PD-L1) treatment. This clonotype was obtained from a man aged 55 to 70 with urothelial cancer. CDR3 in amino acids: CASSYRGGHGYTF. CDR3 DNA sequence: TGTGCCAGCAGTTACAGGGGGGGGCATGGCTACACCTTC.